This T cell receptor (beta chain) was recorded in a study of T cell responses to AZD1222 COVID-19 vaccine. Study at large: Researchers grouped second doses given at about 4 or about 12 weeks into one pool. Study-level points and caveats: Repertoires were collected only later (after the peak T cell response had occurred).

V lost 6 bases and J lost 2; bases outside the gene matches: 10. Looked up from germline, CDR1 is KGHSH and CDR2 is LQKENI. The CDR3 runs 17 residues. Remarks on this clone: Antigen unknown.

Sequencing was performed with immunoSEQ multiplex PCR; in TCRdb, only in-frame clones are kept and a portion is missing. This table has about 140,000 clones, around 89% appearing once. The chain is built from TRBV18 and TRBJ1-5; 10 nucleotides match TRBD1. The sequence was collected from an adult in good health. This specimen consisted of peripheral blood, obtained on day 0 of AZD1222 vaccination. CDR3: CASSSGQGGRGNQPQHF. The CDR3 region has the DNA TGTGCCAGCTCCTCTGGACAGGGGGGTCGGGGCAATCAGCCCCAGCATTTT.